This T cell receptor (beta chain) stems from a study of cytotoxic CD8 clonotypes in ibrutinib-treated CLL. For the study at large: Sample averages reached 255,043 productive templates and tens of thousands of productive rearrangements. Regarding the study as a whole: While tracking circulating CD8+ T-cell counts, baseline clonality exceeded that of age-matched healthy donors.

As concerns this clone: Its antigen is not identified.

Between the trimmed V and J ends, which lost 6 bases and 11 bases, there was a span of 14 bases. CDR3 length: 12 residues. CDR1 is MNHNS, CDR2 SASEGT, per germline. Sequenced by immunoSEQ multiplex PCR; TCRdb stores in-frame clones only, minus some. Seen here are fewer than 50,000 clones, roughly three quarters observed once, and the top ten hold around an eighth. The V call is TRBV6-1, the J call TRBJ2-1, with D uncertain. This receptor was taken from a human donor with chronic lymphocytic leukemia. This specimen consisted of PBMCs, obtained after 12 months of ibrutinib treatment. CDR3 region: CASSLYGAKQFF. The CDR3 DNA sequence: TGTGCCAGCAGCCTCTACGGCGCCAAGCAGTTCTTC.